These 19 T cell receptor beta chains share one sample of origin, sequenced in a study of cytomegalovirus exposure and HLA in healthy donors. Primers for the PCR totalled 60 Vbeta and 13 Jbeta. TCRdb's copy holds only in-frame clones and misses some; the assay was immunoSEQ multiplex PCR. The repertoire has 30,000 to 45,000 clones, nearly 55% of them found once; the top ten carry about 6.1%. The material sequenced was PBMCs. Receptors were obtained from a woman aged 40 to 49 in good health and CMV-seropositive.

The chain joins TRBV15 to TRBJ1-5, with TRBD1 matching over 7 bases. CDR1 and CDR2 (germline): LNHNV, YYDKDF (reference sequence). V trimming: 5 bases; J trimming: 7 bases; junction bases outside the gene matches: 11. This CDR3 has 15 amino acids. CDR3 protein: CATSPTGAKRQPQHF. CDR3 in DNA: TGTGCCACCAGCCCTACAGGGGCAAAGAGGCAGCCCCAGCATTTT. The variable domain in full, completed from reference TRBV15 and TRBJ1-5, reads DAMVIQNPRYQVTQFGKPVTLSCSQTLNHNVMYWYQQKSSQAPKLLFHYYDKDFNNEADTPDNFQSRRPNTSFCFLDIRSPGLGDTAMYLCATSPTGAKRQPQHFGDGTRLSIL.

This clone occurred a few times. V usage is TRBV29-1 and J usage is TRBJ2-7, with 11 bases lining up with TRBD1. This CDR3 contains 13 residues. The V gene's germline CDR1 is SQVTM and CDR2 ANQGSEA. J lost 3 bases, V lost 8 bases, and 6 bases had no gene match. DNA for the CDR3: TGCAGCACTGTGGACAGGGGGCACTACGAGCAGTACTTC. Translating it yields CSTVDRGHYEQYF.

The rearrangement joins TRBV19 to TRBJ1-2, with D perhaps matching TRBD1 (5 bases). This CDR3 spans 14 amino acids. Germline loops: CDR1 LNHDA, CDR2 SQIVND (reference sequence). Trimming removed 0 bases at V and 2 bases at J, with 7 bases between. CDR3 protein: CASSIDRGNYGYTF. The CDR3 DNA reads as TGTGCCAGTAGTATAGATCGGGGGAACTATGGCTACACCTTC.

The rearrangement links TRBV2 to TRBJ1-6; weak D call: TRBD1 (5 bases). This CDR3 spans 16 amino acids. The V gene lost 3 bases and the J gene lost 2 bases, with 11 bases spanning the gap. Germline lookup yields CDR1 SNHLY and CDR2 FYNNEI. The CDR3, as DNA: TGTGCCAGCAGTGAGAAGGGGTTAGCCTATAATTCACCCCTCCACTTT. Protein sequence: CASSEKGLAYNSPLHF.

The chain is built from TRBV6-5 and TRBJ1-6; D not resolved. Trimming removed 0 bases at V and 10 bases at J, with 7 bases between. Germline V gene lookup returns CDR1 MNHEY and CDR2 SVGAGI. This CDR3 contains 13 residues. The CDR3 nucleotides are TGTGCCAGCAGTTACTCACACAGCTCACCCCTCCACTTT. This sequence encodes CASSYSHSSPLHF.

The chain links TRBV4-3 to TRBJ1-1; unclear D gene. The germline gives CDR1 LGHNA, CDR2 YSLEER. The CDR3 has 14 amino acids. V lost 2 bases and J 1 base, leaving 8 bases between the germline ends. DNA of the CDR3: TGCGCCAGCAGCCAAACGCGTCGGAACACTGAAGCTTTCTTT. Encoded protein: CASSQTRRNTEAFF.

This clone is a singleton in its sample. The CDR3 here is CATLRGTPSTDTQYF. DNA for the CDR3: TGTGCCACCTTACGGGGGACCCCAAGCACAGATACGCAGTATTTT. The J gene is TRBJ2-3, the V gene TRBV15; D might be TRBD2 (6 bases). This CDR3 comprises 15 residues. The germline V gene encodes CDR1 LNHNV and CDR2 YYDKDF (reference sequence). Trimming removed 8 bases from V and 0 bases from J, with 15 bases in between.

This clone was observed a few times. The CDR3 sequence is CAWSDRGRKLFF. The CDR3 DNA is TGTGCCTGGAGTGACAGGGGAAGAAAACTGTTTTTT. The chain uses TRBV30 and TRBJ1-4; 7 positions match TRBD1. V gave up 1 base and J gave up 10 bases; unmatched junction bases: 3. Germline CDR1 and CDR2: GTSNPN and SVGIG (reference sequence). This CDR3 contains 12 residues.

This rearrangement joins TRBV7-9 to TRBJ1-5; D gene unclear. Germline assignment: CDR1 SEHNR and CDR2 FQNEAQ (reference sequence). V shed 3 bases and J shed 0 bases, with 6 bases lying between them. CDR3 length: 14 amino acids. CDR3 residues: CASSFSDSNQPQHF. The CDR3, as DNA: TGTGCCAGCAGCTTCAGTGATAGCAATCAGCCCCAGCATTTT.

The chain has TRBV2 and TRBJ2-3, with 9 positions matching TRBD2. Germline V gives CDR1 SNHLY, CDR2 FYNNEI. The CDR3 is 14 amino acids. V was pared by 5 bases and J by 1 base, with 1 base of the junction left unmatched. The CDR3 is CASSRTSGTDTQYF. The CDR3 bases are TGTGCCAGCAGTCGGACTAGCGGCACAGATACGCAGTATTTT.

Only a few counts were recorded for this clone. The chain links TRBV6-5 to TRBJ1-1; TRBD1 is a possible D gene (5 bases). Germline V gene data show CDR1 as MNHEY and CDR2 as SVGAGI. The V end was cut by 7 bases, the J end by 0 bases, with 12 bases between. The CDR3 is made up of 14 amino acids. CDR3 sequence reads: CASTPTGLNTEAFF. CDR3 sequence (DNA): TGTGCCAGCACCCCCACAGGTTTGAACACTGAAGCTTTCTTT.

This clone was picked up a small number of times. The chain has TRBV5-1 and TRBJ2-5; 9 positions agree with TRBD1. This CDR3 region has 15 residues. Germline V lookup: CDR1 SGHRS, CDR2 YFSETQ. After removal of 3 bases from V and 1 base from J, the junction contained 4 bases not matched to a gene. The CDR3, as DNA: TGCGCCAGCAGCTGGGGGACAGGGATCCAAGAGACCCAGTACTTC. It codes for CASSWGTGIQETQYF.

This chain connects TRBV9 to TRBJ2-7; 9 nucleotides line up with TRBD1. Germline assignment: CDR1 SGDLS and CDR2 YYNGEE. The CDR3 runs 12 residues. The junction had 1 base not matched to a gene; V was cut back by 3 bases and J by 6 bases. This CDR3 is CASSAQGAEQYF. Written as DNA, the CDR3 is TGTGCCAGCAGCGCACAGGGGGCCGAGCAGTACTTC.

The sample holds a few counts of this clone. The chain links TRBV7-9 to TRBJ2-5; no clear D gene. This CDR3 has 15 residues. Germline V lookup: CDR1 SEHNR, CDR2 FQNEAQ (reference sequence). V lost 4 bases to trimming and J lost 3 bases, with 15 bases between them. The DNA for the CDR3 is TGTGCCAGCAGCTCAGGCGTCGGCTCAAAAGAGACCCAGTACTTC. It translates to CASSSGVGSKETQYF.

This clone was seen only a few times. The V gene is TRBV19, the J gene TRBJ1-5, with 9 bases identical to TRBD1. The CDR3 is 15 amino acids. V gave up 3 bases and J gave up 6 bases; unmatched junction bases: 6. Per germline, CDR1 LNHDA and CDR2 SQIVND (reference sequence). CDR3 region: CASSIWTGVPQPQHF. In DNA form, the CDR3 reads TGTGCCAGTAGTATTTGGACAGGGGTTCCTCAGCCCCAGCATTTT.

This rearrangement joins TRBV4-1 to TRBJ1-2, with D maybe TRBD1 (5 bases). CDR3 length: 15 amino acids. Trimming took off 0 bases at V and 2 bases at J, with 10 bases between the two ends. CDR1 is MGHRA, CDR2 YSYEKL, per germline. The CDR3 region has the DNA TGCGCCAGCAGCCAAGAAGGGGCCACGAACTATGGCTACACCTTC. As protein: CASSQEGATNYGYTF.

V gene TRBV6-5 combines with J gene TRBJ1-1; D gene ambiguous. The CDR3 contains 15 residues. Germline CDR1 MNHEY, CDR2 SVGAGI. V shed 0 bases and J shed 0 bases, with 8 bases lying between them. CDR3 region: CASSYSRFLNTEAFF. As DNA, the CDR3 is TGTGCCAGCAGTTACTCGAGATTTCTGAACACTGAAGCTTTCTTT.

The genes are TRBV19 and TRBJ1-6; 7 positions match TRBD1. With V trimmed by 7 bases and J by 10 bases, 10 bases remained unmatched. The CDR3 has 14 residues. Germline CDR1 is LNHDA and CDR2 is SQIVND (reference sequence). The CDR3 protein is CASNPDRVGSPLHF. CDR3 in DNA: TGTGCCAGTAACCCCGACAGGGTGGGATCACCCCTCCACTTT. Based on the CDR3 plus reference TRBV19 and TRBJ1-6, the full variable domain is DGGITQSPKYLFRKEGQNVTLSCEQNLNHDAMYWYRQDPGQGLRLIYYSQIVNDFQKGDIAEGYSVSREKKESFPLTVTSAQKNPTAFYLCASNPDRVGSPLHFGNGTRLTVT.

The chain links TRBV9 to TRBJ2-5, with 7 bases identical to TRBD2. CDR3 length: 15 residues. The trim removed 0 bases at V and 5 bases at J, leaving 7 bases unmatched. The germline V gene encodes CDR1 SGDLS and CDR2 YYNGEE. CDR3 protein: CASSVDRLAGETQYF. The CDR3 nucleotides read TGTGCCAGCAGCGTAGATCGACTAGCAGGGGAGACCCAGTACTTC.